The sequence of this T cell receptor (beta chain) was determined in a study of T cells in Graves' hyperthyroidism and ophthalmopathy. Overall study findings and caveats: From stable hyperthyroidism, ophthalmopathy was set apart by a 13 V-J model.

The CDR3 consists of 12 residues. The germline gives CDR1 MDHEN, CDR2 SYDVKM. With 3 bases removed from V and 4 bases from J, the gap between germline ends came to 6 bases. RNA transcripts yielded amplified TCR beta CDR3 regions. TCR CDR3 underwent first-round RT-PCR with the HTBI primer set. TCRdb passed the multiplex PCR reads through MiXCR, listing each CDR3 protein once. The sample shows approximately 490,000 distinct CDR3 sequences, about 20% of them seen only once. This clonotype appeared many times. Its antigen is unknown. The origin of this receptor is a woman in her seventies with Graves' ophthalmopathy. Sequences were obtained from blood. V gene TRBV28 combines with J gene TRBJ1-1; a possible D gene is TRBD1 (5 bases). The CDR3 DNA sequence: TGTGCCAGCAGTTTCGGGACCACTGAAGCTTTCTTT. It translates to CASSFGTTEAFF. Complete variable domain (other parts from reference TRBV28 and TRBJ1-1): DVKVTQSSRYLVKRTGEKVFLECVQDMDHENMFWYRQDPGLGLRLIYFSYDVKMKEKGDIPEGYSVSREKKERFSLILESASTNQTSMYLCASSFGTTEAFFGQGTRLTVV.